This TCR beta chain was obtained from a study of cytomegalovirus exposure and HLA in healthy donors (dated 2017 in TCRdb). Describing the broader study: An earlier analysis of 587 of the donors reported 276 Gb of sequence data and around 100 million unique TCR beta sequences obtained from 180 million or so T cells. To decide whether each TCR beta V gene segment behaved as functional or pseudogenic, an earlier analysis of over 500 of the donors relied on high-throughput TCR beta sequencing. A later analysis re-examined previously published TCR beta repertoires from roughly 720 donors and added high-resolution HLA genotyping to investigate patterns of TCR occurrence. An early release that covered some 630 HLA-typed donors contained approximately 320 gigabases of sequencing data and about 84 million unique TCR sequences. Class I and class II HLA loci were covered by the typing at four-digit resolution. Every repertoire in the discovery cohort had been generated on one and the same sequencing platform. Genome-wide SNP genotypes for about three fifths of the 666 donors were used in a later genetic analysis, which treated that subset as a discovery cohort. The study profiled the T cell repertoires of hundreds of subjects by immunosequencing and related them to cytomegalovirus serostatus. Along with the approximately 670-subject first cohort, a separate validation cohort of over a hundred different subjects was used. Among a few hundred genotyped donors of the cohort, an average of about 240,000 unique TCR beta nucleotide sequences were sequenced per donor, around 18% of them non-productive. The study aimed to test whether cataloging public T cell receptors could reveal signatures of past pathogen exposure. The study combined high-throughput TCR immunosequencing, statistical association of individual TCRs with disease status, and machine learning to predict cytomegalovirus infection status. Because of strong linkage in the cohort, five DR-DQ haplotypes were treated as single units for association and clustering. The number of donors typed differed by locus, with about 629-630 for A, B, C, DRB1 and DQB1, roughly 550 for DQA1, some 570 for DPA1, and about 450 for DPB1. The later analysis used no new phenotypic data to find candidate immune exposures, relying instead on TCR beta sequences and their occurrence across donors. Alongside the repertoire data, information on donor age, sex, ethnicity and CMV serostatus was compiled. Of the roughly 400 genotyped donors, 65% to 90% were placed in the genetic ancestry cluster associated with self-reported Caucasian donors. The paper's findings and limits, for the study overall: The authors suggested that the approach could potentially be generalized to other disease states and immunological phenotypes. Correlated functional status among segregating V segments might reflect linkage disequilibrium, but an unknown experimental factor could not be ruled out. Because counts were too low, about 18 rarely observed V segments, including chromosome 9 orphons, were excluded from the earlier analysis of 587 of the donors. A later analysis found that TCR association rates varied across HLA loci, with DRB1 alleles showing the most associated TCRs and HLA-C alleles the fewest. When HLA alleles, especially DR and DQ, strongly co-occurred, attributing TCR associations to individual alleles was difficult. Some IMGT-functional V segments, including TRBV6-2 and TRBV6-3, could not be told apart with the 87-base-pair reads, so those segments were excluded. A cluster of highly shared sequence variants was judged likely to be a technical artifact of the sequencing pipeline. CMV serostatus was the only immune exposure information available for the cohort. Because HLA typing was missing for some donors at each locus, association tests included only the typed subset. Specific HLA alleles were associated with over 15,000 TCR beta sequences at a false discovery rate of 0.05 in a later analysis. A later analysis found that HLA-associated TCR beta chains were more clonally expanded and had lower generation probabilities than equally common non-associated chains. The classifier was reported to diagnose cytomegalovirus status with high specificity and sensitivity in both the original cohort and the validation cohort. Presence/absence analyses assumed roughly uniform sequencing depth across donors, an assumption that may not hold. Most CMV-associated TCR beta chains appeared to be HLA-restricted in a later analysis, and the HLA associations seemed to be driven largely by CMV exposure. A few of the identified cytomegalovirus-associated TCR beta chains were confirmed in vitro to be specific for cytomegalovirus antigens. In an earlier analysis of approximately 590 of the donors, most TCR beta V segments appeared in productive rearrangements about 90% or about 30% of the time, broadly matching IMGT annotations. V-gene and J-gene trimming of TCR beta chains was associated with a missense DCLRE1C variant in a later genetic analysis, and the association was replicated in an independent cohort. A later analysis reported that several top co-occurrence clusters appeared linked to parvovirus B19, influenza, CMV and Epstein-Barr virus. A further reported finding was that TCR beta sequences accurately predicted the HLA-A and HLA-B alleles for most subjects in the first cohort. This cohort had only TCR beta chains sequenced, and the lack of alpha or paired-chain data limited which features could be detected. Compared with the approximately 670-donor mean, donors in an Asian-associated ancestry cluster had fewer N-insertions in productive TCRs, according to a later genetic analysis. The study gave a list of about 160 TCR beta chains associated with cytomegalovirus. Most TCR sequences were observed very rarely across donors, whereas some public TCRs were present in many individuals.

The cohort was made up of 666 healthy bone marrow donors. Cohort members were all nominally healthy when sampled, although unrecorded immune exposures were likely present. The donor was CMV seronegative and belonged to the group of 352 seronegative cohort members. Every donor gave a peripheral blood sample, and the peripheral blood mononuclear cells from that sample were used for TCR beta sequencing. Genomic DNA extraction from the blood cell samples was performed with the Qiagen DNeasy Blood Extraction Kit. From cysteine to phenylalanine, the CDR3 is 13 amino acids long. The DNA shown is the 39-base CDR3, in frame from base 1. The germline V gene sets CDR1 to SGHDT and CDR2 to YYEEEE. Trimming costs V 1 base and J 3 bases, and their ends lie 7 bases apart. Library prep was done by the immunoSEQ multiplex PCR assay. A mixture of 60 forward primers for TCR Vbeta segments and 13 reverse primers for TCR Jbeta segments was used in the multiplex PCR. The CDR3 region of rearranged TCR beta genes was amplified from genomic DNA with a multiplex PCR assay. The Illumina HiSeq System was used to sequence the amplified TCR beta libraries as 87-base-pair reads. The original pipeline was this. In a later analysis, tens of millions of unique TCR beta chains were counted across the 690 or so repertoires, and approximately 11 million of these chains were shared by at least two donors. Raw reads were error-corrected and collapsed into unique sequences by a nearest-neighbor algorithm in which closely related sequences were merged to remove PCR and sequencing errors. To assign V, D and J gene segments, CDR3 sequences were aligned to IMGT reference sequences. For a sequence to be retained, a match of at least six nucleotides was required to both a V gene segment and a J gene segment. Rearrangements were called productive when the CDR3 lacked stop codons and stayed in frame with V and J; all others were non-productive. CDR3 was defined according to IMGT convention as the region running from the second conserved V-encoded cysteine to the conserved J-encoded phenylalanine. Sequences without an unambiguous match to a single V gene segment were excluded from the earlier analysis of over 500 of the donors. An earlier analysis of 587 of the donors classified V segments as functional when productive rearrangements were above 56.7% and as segregating when the standard deviation between donors was above 5%. A statistical classification framework was built to diagnose cytomegalovirus status from the catalog of TCR beta chain sequences. V and J gene assignment, in a later analysis, came from comparing TCR nucleotide sequences with IMGT/GENE-DB human TR gene sequences. A later analysis assigned CDR3 sequences and most-parsimonious VDJ recombination scenarios with the TCRdist pipeline. In a later analysis, every TCR beta chain was defined by the combination of its CDR3 amino acid sequence and its V-gene family, and reads without a unique V-gene family were dropped. To address suspected cross-contamination and a sequencing artifact, a later analysis removed a few hundred highly shared, low-generation-probability nucleotide sequences. In a later analysis, a clonal expansion index for each public chain was calculated from normalized within-repertoire ranks of inferred template counts. A later analysis computed generation probabilities with a VDJ recombination model fitted to out-of-frame rearrangements, and checked the results against IGoR. A later analysis scored TCR-TCR, TCR-HLA and TCR-CMV co-occurrence with hypergeometric tests, applying a repertoire-size bias correction to TCR pairs. To estimate false discovery rates, a later analysis permuted the HLA or CMV assignments 20 times. A later analysis grouped co-occurring TCRs with DBSCAN, adding TCRdist sequence similarity when clustering within HLA-allele-positive subsets. Repertoires with fewer than 30,000 or more than 120,000 public chains were left out of co-occurrence clustering, as were about 5 repertoires with anomalous nucleotide sharing. TCRdb stores this immuneACCESS table with in-frame sequences only. Part of the clones is absent; in the studies checked, under half of the shortfall reflects unresolved V genes, and no reason is known for the rest. V and J calls plus clone size are reproduced from that table; the DNA served to infer D and trimming. The sample profile shows 150,000 to 200,000 clones; more than 85% of them were found once. The ten top clones hold 0.2% to 0.3% of the sample.

Comments on this clone: No antigen is known for it. Base-call qualities are not available, and no considerably larger clone is one nucleotide away. Within the sample, other DNA sequences also encode this same CDR3.

This receptor was identified in a girl in the first two years of life in good health and CMV-seronegative. The chain employs TRBV5-6 and TRBJ1-1; confidence is insufficient to name the D gene. Sequencing was done on a sample of PBMCs. The CDR3 loop reads CASSLIRDTEAFF. At the DNA level, the sequence is TGTGCCAGCAGCTTGATTAGAGACACTGAAGCTTTCTTT.